This T cell receptor beta chain was obtained from a study of T cell responses to AZD1222 COVID-19 vaccine. CDR3 length: 12 amino acids. Germline V gene data show CDR1 as MNHEY and CDR2 as SVGAGI. V gave up 2 bases and J gave up 5 bases, with 7 bases separating them. TCRdb's table, derived via immunoSEQ multiplex PCR, lists solely in-frame clones and lacks some. Of about 160,000 clones listed, about 91% are singletons. The starting material was peripheral blood, obtained 28 days after the second AZD1222 dose. The TCR was taken from an adult who received the AZD1222 COVID-19 vaccine. The J gene is TRBJ2-7, the V gene TRBV6-5; no definite D call. CDR3 sequence reads: CASSYGVHEQYF. In nucleotides, the CDR3 is TGTGCCAGCAGTTACGGGGTGCACGAGCAGTACTTC.